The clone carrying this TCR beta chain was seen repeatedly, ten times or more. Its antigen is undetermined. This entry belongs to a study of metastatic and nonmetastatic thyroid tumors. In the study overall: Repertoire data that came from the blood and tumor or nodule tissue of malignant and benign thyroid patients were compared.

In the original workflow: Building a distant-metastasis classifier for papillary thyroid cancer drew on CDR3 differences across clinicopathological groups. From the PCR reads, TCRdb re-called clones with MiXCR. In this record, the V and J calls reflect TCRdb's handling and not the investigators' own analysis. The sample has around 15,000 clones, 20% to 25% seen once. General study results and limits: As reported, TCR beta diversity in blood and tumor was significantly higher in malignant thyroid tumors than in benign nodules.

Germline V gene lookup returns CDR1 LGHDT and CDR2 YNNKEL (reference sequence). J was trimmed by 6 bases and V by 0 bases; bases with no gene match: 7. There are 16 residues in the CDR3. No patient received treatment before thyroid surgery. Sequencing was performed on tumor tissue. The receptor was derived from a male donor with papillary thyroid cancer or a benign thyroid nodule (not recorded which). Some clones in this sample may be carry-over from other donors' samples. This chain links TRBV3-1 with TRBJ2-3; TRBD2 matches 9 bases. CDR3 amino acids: CASSQDLASGKDTQYF. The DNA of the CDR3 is TGTGCCAGCAGCCAAGATTTGGCTAGCGGGAAGGATACGCAGTATTTT.